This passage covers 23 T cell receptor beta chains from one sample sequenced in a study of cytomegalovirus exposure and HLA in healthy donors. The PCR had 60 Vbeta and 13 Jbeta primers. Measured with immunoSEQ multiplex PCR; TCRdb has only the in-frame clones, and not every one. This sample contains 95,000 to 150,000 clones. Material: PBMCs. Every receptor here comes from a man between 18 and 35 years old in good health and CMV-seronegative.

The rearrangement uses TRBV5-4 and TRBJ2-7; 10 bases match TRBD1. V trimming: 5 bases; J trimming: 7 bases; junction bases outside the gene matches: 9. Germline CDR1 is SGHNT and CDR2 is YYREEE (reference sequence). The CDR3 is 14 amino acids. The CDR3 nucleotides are TGTGCCAGCAGTCCCGGGACAGGGGTGGGTGAGCAGTACTTC. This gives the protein CASSPGTGVGEQYF.

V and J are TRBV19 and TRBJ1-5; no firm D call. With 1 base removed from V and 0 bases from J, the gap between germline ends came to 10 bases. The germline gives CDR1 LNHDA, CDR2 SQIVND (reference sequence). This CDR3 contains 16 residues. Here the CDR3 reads CASSIAPGYSNQPQHF. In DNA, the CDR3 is TGTGCCAGTAGTATAGCTCCAGGCTATAGCAATCAGCCCCAGCATTTT.

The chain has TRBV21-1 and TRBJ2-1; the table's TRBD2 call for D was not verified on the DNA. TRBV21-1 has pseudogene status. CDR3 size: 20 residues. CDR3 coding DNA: TGTGCCAGCAGCCCCCCCCGGCTAGCGGGAGCGGTTGGGACCTACAATGAGCAGTTCTTC. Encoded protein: CASSPPRLAGAVGTYNEQFF.

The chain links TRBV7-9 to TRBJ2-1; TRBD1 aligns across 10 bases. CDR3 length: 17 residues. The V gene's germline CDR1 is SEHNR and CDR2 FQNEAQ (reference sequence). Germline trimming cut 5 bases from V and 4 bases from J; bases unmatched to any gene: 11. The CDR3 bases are TGTGCCAGCAGCCCCCCGGGACAGGGGCTAAATTACAATGAGCAGTTCTTC. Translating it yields CASSPPGQGLNYNEQFF.

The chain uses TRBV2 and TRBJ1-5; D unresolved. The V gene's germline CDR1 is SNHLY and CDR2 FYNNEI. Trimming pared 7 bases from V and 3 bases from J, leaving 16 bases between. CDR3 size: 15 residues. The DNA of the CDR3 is TGTGCCAGCAAATCGAGGCCGAGGGACAATCAGCCCCAGCATTTT. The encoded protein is CASKSRPRDNQPQHF.

Here the CDR3 reads CAWSVGLGGLGEKLFF. CDR3 in DNA: TGTGCCTGGAGTGTAGGGCTCGGGGGGCTGGGTGAAAAACTGTTTTTT. The rearrangement joins TRBV30 to TRBJ1-4; weak D call: TRBD1 (6 bases). The CDR3 has 16 amino acids. V lost 0 bases, J lost 7 bases, and 18 bases lay in between. Germline assignment: CDR1 GTSNPN and CDR2 SVGIG (reference sequence).

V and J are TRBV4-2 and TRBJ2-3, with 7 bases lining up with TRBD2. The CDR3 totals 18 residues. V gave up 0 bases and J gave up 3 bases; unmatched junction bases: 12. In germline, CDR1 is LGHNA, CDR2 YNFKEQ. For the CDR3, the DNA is TGTGCCAGCAGCCAAGATCTGAGGTTGGGACTAAGAACAGATACGCAGTATTTT. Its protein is CASSQDLRLGLRTDTQYF.

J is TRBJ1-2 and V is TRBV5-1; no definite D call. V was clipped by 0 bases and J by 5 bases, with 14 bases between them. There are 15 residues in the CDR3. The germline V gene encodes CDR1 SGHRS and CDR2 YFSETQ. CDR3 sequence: CASSLVDGGSYGYTF. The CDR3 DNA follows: TGCGCCAGCAGCTTGGTGGACGGAGGCAGTTATGGCTACACCTTC.

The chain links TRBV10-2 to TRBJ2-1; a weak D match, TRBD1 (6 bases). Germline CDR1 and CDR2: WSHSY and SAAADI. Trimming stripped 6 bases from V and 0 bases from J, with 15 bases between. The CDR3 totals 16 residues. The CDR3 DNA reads TGCGCCAGCAGGGATACCGGGACATCCTCCTACAATGAGCAGTTCTTC. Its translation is CASRDTGTSSYNEQFF.

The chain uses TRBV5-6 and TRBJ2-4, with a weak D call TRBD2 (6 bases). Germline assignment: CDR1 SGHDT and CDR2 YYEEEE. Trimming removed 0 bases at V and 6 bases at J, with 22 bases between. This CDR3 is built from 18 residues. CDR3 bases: TGTGCCAGCAGCTTGGAGGCGGGGCCTGGGGGATGGGGAAACATTCAGTACTTC. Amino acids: CASSLEAGPGGWGNIQYF.

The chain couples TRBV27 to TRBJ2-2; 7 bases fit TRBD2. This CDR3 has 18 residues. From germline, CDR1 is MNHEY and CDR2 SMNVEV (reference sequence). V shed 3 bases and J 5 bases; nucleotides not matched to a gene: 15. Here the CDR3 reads CASSLAKRAGVGTGELFF. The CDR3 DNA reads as TGTGCCAGCAGTTTGGCTAAGCGGGCGGGAGTAGGGACCGGGGAGCTGTTTTTT.

CDR3 nucleotides: TGTGCCACCAGCAGTGGCGGAGCCCTCTCTGGAAACACCATATATTTT. It encodes CATSSGGALSGNTIYF. The chain recombines TRBV15 with TRBJ1-3; D remains ambiguous. Germline loops: CDR1 LNHNV, CDR2 YYDKDF (reference sequence). V was shortened by 3 bases and J by 0 bases, with 12 bases between the two germline ends. The CDR3 extends over 16 amino acids.

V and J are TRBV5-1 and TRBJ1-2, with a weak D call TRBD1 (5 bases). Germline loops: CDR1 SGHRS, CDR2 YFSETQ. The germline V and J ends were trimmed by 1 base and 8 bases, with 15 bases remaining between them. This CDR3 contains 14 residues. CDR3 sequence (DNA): TGCGCCAGCAGCTTGACAGGCGGAAGTCTCGGCTACACCTTC. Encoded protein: CASSLTGGSLGYTF. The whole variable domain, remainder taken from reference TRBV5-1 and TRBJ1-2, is KAGVTQTPRYLIKTRGQQVTLSCSPISGHRSVSWYQQTPGQGLQFLFEYFSETQRNKGNFPGRFSGRQFSNSRSEMNVSTLELGDSALYLCASSLTGGSLGYTFGSGTRLTVV.

CDR3: CASSQERTGGRSGELFF. In DNA form, the CDR3 reads TGTGCCAGCAGCCAAGAAAGGACAGGGGGGCGTTCCGGGGAGCTGTTTTTT. The chain links TRBV4-2 to TRBJ2-2; 10 bases are shared with TRBD1. CDR1 is LGHNA and CDR2 is YNFKEQ in the germline V gene. CDR3 length: 17 residues. V lost 0 bases, J lost 6 bases, and 7 bases stayed unmatched.

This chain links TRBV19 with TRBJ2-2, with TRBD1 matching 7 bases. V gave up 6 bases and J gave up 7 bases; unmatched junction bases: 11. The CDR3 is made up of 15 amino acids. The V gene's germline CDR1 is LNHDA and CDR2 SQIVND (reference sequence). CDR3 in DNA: TGTGCCAGTAGCCCTTGGGACAGCTCGGACGGGGAGCTGTTTTTT. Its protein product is CASSPWDSSDGELFF. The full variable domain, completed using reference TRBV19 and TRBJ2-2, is DGGITQSPKYLFRKEGQNVTLSCEQNLNHDAMYWYRQDPGQGLRLIYYSQIVNDFQKGDIAEGYSVSREKKESFPLTVTSAQKNPTAFYLCASSPWDSSDGELFFGEGSRLTVL.

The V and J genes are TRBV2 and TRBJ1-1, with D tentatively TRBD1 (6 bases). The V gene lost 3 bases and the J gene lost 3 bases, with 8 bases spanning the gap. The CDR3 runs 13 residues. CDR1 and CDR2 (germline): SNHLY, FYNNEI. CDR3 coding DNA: TGTGCCAGCAGTGAGGGGACATACACTGAAGCTTTCTTT. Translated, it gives CASSEGTYTEAFF.

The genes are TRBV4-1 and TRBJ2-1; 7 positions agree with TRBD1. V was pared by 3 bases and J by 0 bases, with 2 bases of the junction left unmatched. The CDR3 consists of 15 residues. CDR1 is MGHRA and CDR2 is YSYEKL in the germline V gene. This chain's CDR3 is CASSQDRSSYNEQFF. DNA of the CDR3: TGCGCCAGCAGCCAGGACAGGAGCTCCTACAATGAGCAGTTCTTC.

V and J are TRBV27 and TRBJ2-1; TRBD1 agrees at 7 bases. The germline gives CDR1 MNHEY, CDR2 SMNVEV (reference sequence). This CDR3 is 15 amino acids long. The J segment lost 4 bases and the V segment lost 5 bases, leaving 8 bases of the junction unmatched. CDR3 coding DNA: TGTGCCAGCAGTCCCTGGACAGGCCAATACAATGAGCAGTTCTTC. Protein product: CASSPWTGQYNEQFF.

The CDR3: CASNPGLNTEAFF. In DNA, the CDR3 is TGTGCCAGCAACCCAGGGTTGAACACTGAAGCTTTCTTT. The J gene is TRBJ1-1, the V gene TRBV7-2; D may be TRBD1 (5 bases). Germline loops: CDR1 SGHTA, CDR2 FQGNSA. Trimming shortened V by 7 bases and J by 0 bases, and 9 bases separated the two germline ends. The CDR3 has 13 amino acids.

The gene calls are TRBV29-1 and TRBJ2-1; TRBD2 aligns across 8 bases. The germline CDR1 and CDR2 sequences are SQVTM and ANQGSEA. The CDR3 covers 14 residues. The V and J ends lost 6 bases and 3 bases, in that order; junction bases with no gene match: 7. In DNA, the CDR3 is TGCAGCGTGTCCACTAGCGGAGGCTACAATGAGCAGTTCTTC. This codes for CSVSTSGGYNEQFF.

DNA of the CDR3: TGTGCCACCAGCAGAGATCGGGCAGGGGACGAGCAGTACTTC. It is translated as CATSRDRAGDEQYF. V is TRBV15 and J is TRBJ2-7; possibly TRBD1 for D (6 bases). Trimming took 0 bases from V and 5 from J, leaving 11 bases between them. The CDR3 consists of 14 residues. CDR1 LNHNV and CDR2 YYDKDF come from the germline V gene (reference sequence).

In nucleotides, the CDR3 is TGTGCCAGCTCATCCTACAGGGAAGACTACGAGCAGTACTTC. Translation: CASSSYREDYEQYF. The chain joins TRBV18 to TRBJ2-7; D might be TRBD1 (6 bases). The germline V gene has CDR1 KGHSH and CDR2 LQKENI. V was clipped by 5 bases and J by 3 bases, with 14 bases between them. The CDR3 is made up of 14 amino acids.

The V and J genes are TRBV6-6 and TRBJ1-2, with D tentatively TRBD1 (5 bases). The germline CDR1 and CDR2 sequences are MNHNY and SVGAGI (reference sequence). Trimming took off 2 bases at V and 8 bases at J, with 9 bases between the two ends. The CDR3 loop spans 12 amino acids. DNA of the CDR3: TGTGCCAGCAGTTACGAGGACATAGGCTACACCTTC. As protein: CASSYEDIGYTF.